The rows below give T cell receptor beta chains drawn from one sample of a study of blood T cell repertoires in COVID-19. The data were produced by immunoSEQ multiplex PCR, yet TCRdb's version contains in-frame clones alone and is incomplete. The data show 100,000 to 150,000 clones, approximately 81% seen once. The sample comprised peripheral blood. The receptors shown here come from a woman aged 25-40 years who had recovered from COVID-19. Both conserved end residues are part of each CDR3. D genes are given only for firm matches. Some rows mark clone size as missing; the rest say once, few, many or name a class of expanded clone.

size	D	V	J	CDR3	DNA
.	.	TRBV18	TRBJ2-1	CASSLRTGEHEQFF	TGTGCCAGCTCACTTAGGACGGGAGAGCATGAGCAGTTCTTC
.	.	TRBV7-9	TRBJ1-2	CASIPTRGYGYTF	TGTGCCAGCATCCCCACCAGGGGCTATGGCTACACCTTC
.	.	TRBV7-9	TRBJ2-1	CASSPTRAPIPEQFF	TGTGCCAGCAGCCCGACGCGGGCGCCTATACCCGAGCAGTTCTTC
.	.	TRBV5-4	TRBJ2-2	CASSSGRGWTGELFF	TGTGCCAGCAGCTCGGGAAGAGGGTGGACCGGGGAGCTGTTTTTT
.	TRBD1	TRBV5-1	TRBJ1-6	CASREGQGHSPLHF	TGCGCCAGCAGGGAGGGACAGGGTCATTCACCCCTCCACTTT
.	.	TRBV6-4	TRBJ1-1	CASKAGVVTEAFF	TGTGCCAGCAAGGCAGGGGTGGTCACTGAAGCTTTCTTT
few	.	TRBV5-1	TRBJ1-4	CASSPTHGQNEKLFF	TGCGCCAGCAGCCCTACGCATGGACAGAACGAAAAACTGTTTTTT
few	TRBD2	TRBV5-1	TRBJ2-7	CASSLEAGVGYEQYF	TGCGCCAGCAGCTTGGAGGCGGGGGTTGGGTACGAGCAGTACTTC
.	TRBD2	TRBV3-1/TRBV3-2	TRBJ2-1	CASSRSSFIGTRHNEQFF	TGTGCCAGCAGCCGGTCTTCGTTCATCGGGACTAGGCACAATGAGCAGTTCTTC
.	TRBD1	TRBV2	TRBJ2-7	CASGDRGEQYF	TGTGCCAGCGGGGACAGGGGCGAGCAGTACTTC
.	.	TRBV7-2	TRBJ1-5	CASSTLLGGRGIAQHF	TGTGCCAGCAGCACCCTATTGGGGGGTCGGGGAATAGCCCAGCATTTT
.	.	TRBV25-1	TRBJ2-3	CASSSGISTDTQYF	TGTGCCAGCAGTAGCGGAATCTCCACAGATACGCAGTATTTT
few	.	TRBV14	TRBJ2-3	CASSPTWLALIPDTQYF	TGTGCCAGCAGCCCTACCTGGCTAGCCCTTATCCCAGATACGCAGTATTTT
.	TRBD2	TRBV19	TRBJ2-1	CASSIDPGTSGGEIMYEQFF	TGTGCCAGTAGTATAGATCCCGGGACTAGCGGGGGGGAAATTATGTATGAGCAGTTCTTC
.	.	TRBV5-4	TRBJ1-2	CASSPGEKGSEGYTF	TGTGCCAGCAGCCCGGGGGAAAAAGGGAGCGAGGGCTACACCTTC
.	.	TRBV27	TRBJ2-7	CASSSDRASYEQYF	TGTGCCAGCAGTTCCGACAGAGCATCCTACGAGCAGTACTTC
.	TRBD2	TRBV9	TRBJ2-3	CASSVAGEGTSSTDTQYF	TGTGCCAGCAGCGTAGCTGGGGAGGGAACCAGTAGCACAGATACGCAGTATTTT
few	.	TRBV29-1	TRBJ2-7	CSVVWTEAYEQYF	TGCAGCGTTGTTTGGACAGAAGCTTACGAGCAGTACTTC
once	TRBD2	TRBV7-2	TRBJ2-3	CASSLTAWASGVIADTQYF	TGTGCCAGCAGCTTAACCGCTTGGGCTAGCGGGGTTATTGCGGATACGCAGTATTTT
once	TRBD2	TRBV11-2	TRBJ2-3	CASSSSGGGTDTQYF	TGTGCCAGCAGCTCGAGCGGGGGCGGCACAGATACGCAGTATTTT
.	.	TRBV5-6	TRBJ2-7	CASSMTENYEQYF	TGTGCCAGCAGCATGACAGAGAACTACGAGCAGTACTTC
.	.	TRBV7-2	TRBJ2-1	CASSSQARSRAGQFF	TGTGCCAGCAGCTCCCAAGCACGATCTCGGGCGGGGCAGTTCTTC
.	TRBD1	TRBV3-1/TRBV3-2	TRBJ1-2	CASSQFLGQAAYGYTF	TGTGCCAGCAGCCAATTTTTGGGACAGGCGGCCTATGGCTACACCTTC
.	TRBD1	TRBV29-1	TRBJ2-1	CSVEGEGQGWTYNEQFF	TGCAGCGTTGAAGGTGAGGGACAGGGTTGGACCTACAATGAGCAGTTCTTC
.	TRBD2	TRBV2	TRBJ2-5	CASSPLTSGGGETQYF	TGTGCCAGCAGTCCCTTGACTAGCGGGGGAGGAGAGACCCAGTACTTC
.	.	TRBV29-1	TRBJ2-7	CSVAQGYEQYF	TGCAGCGTTGCACAGGGCTACGAGCAGTACTTC
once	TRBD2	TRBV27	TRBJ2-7	CASNPWGNGLAGEYEQYF	TGTGCCAGCAACCCGTGGGGGAACGGACTAGCGGGGGAATACGAGCAGTACTTC
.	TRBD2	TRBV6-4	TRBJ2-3	CASSDSGGAGADTQYF	TGTGCCAGCAGTGATTCCGGGGGGGCCGGGGCAGATACGCAGTATTTT
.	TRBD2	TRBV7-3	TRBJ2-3	CASSLAGGSTDTQYF	TGTGCCAGCAGCTTAGCGGGGGGGAGCACAGATACGCAGTATTTT
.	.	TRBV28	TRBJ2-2	CASSLGVWQGWTGELFF	TGTGCCAGCAGTCTAGGGGTATGGCAGGGTTGGACCGGGGAGCTGTTTTTT
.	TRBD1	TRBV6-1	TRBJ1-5	CASREQGGVGNQPQHF	TGTGCCAGCAGAGAACAGGGGGGAGTGGGCAATCAGCCCCAGCATTTT
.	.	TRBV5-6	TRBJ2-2	CASTVASGTNTGELFF	TGTGCCAGCACTGTGGCGTCGGGGACGAACACCGGGGAGCTGTTTTTT
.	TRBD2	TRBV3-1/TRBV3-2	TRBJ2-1	CASSHSRLATSEQFF	TGTGCCAGCAGCCATTCTAGACTAGCGACGAGTGAGCAGTTCTTC
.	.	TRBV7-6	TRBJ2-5	CASIPEGGPGTQYF	TGTGCCAGCATCCCGGAGGGAGGTCCGGGGACCCAGTACTTC
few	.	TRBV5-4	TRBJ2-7	CASSSTDTYEQYF	TGTGCCAGCAGCTCGACGGACACCTACGAGCAGTACTTC
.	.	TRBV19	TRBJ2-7	CASSIRAGFHEQYF	TGTGCCAGTAGTATTCGGGCAGGGTTCCACGAGCAGTACTTC